Listed below are T cell receptor beta chains from one sample, sequenced in a study of CXCR3-negative and CXCR3-positive naive CD8 T cells. TCRdb reprocessed the 5' RACE reads, keeping one entry per CDR3 protein, no DNA. This table holds about 130,000 distinct CDR3 sequences. Sequenced input: naive CXCR3- CD8+ T cells from blood. These receptor sequences come from a human donor in good health. Some clones in this sample may be carry-over from other donors' samples. CDR3s include the opening cysteine and the closing phenylalanine or tryptophan. Each record gives: CDR3 protein, J gene, V gene.

CSVADRGESEKLFF,TRBJ1-4,TRBV29-1
CSARDLGQGSGYTF,TRBJ1-2,TRBV20-1
CASNPLAGLSQETQYF,TRBJ2-5,TRBV6-2/TRBV6-3
CAREQIPREAFF,TRBJ1-1,TRBV12-2
CASSQVDGGRTDTQYF,TRBJ2-3,TRBV3-2
CASSPVSDGLAGGTYNEQFF,TRBJ2-1,TRBV4-1
CSAFPGTSYNEQFF,TRBJ2-1,TRBV20-1
CAWGPSGDEQFF,TRBJ2-1,TRBV30
CASSAGNYGYTF,TRBJ1-2,TRBV25-1
CSARDPGLYEQYF,TRBJ2-7,TRBV20-1
CAWSGEDYGYTF,TRBJ1-2,TRBV30
CASSVDRGHNEQFF,TRBJ2-1,TRBV27
CASSPRTTGGGSYEQYF,TRBJ2-7,TRBV21-1
CASSFRVPLMNGYTF,TRBJ1-2,TRBV28
CASSLFANTGELFF,TRBJ2-2,TRBV28
CSVDRATKNTEAFF,TRBJ1-1,TRBV29-1
CASSLTALGSPLHF,TRBJ1-6,TRBV27
CASSYGELAAAVGEQYF,TRBJ2-7,TRBV6-5
CASKSSGEQFF,TRBJ2-1,TRBV28
CASSLRAGGPDEQYF,TRBJ2-7,TRBV7-6
CASSQGPLGLDTGELFF,TRBJ2-2,TRBV4-3
CASSPGARGYEQYF,TRBJ2-7,TRBV7-6
CASSAGTVQETQYF,TRBJ2-5,TRBV27
CAISEPDTAAVSYEQYF,TRBJ2-7,TRBV10-3
CASSPLGWDNSPLHF,TRBJ1-6,TRBV7-9
CSPLAGRVNTDTQYF,TRBJ2-3,TRBV20-1
CASSQGTSGLYEQYF,TRBJ2-7,TRBV3-1
CASSHAGLAGGEAYNEQFF,TRBJ2-1,TRBV14
CASSDARGLAGTCGELFF,TRBJ2-2,TRBV9
CASSSRDWPINEQFF,TRBJ2-1,TRBV7-6
CASSQYRDYEETQYF,TRBJ2-5,TRBV21-1
CASSQDSQVEETQYF,TRBJ2-5,TRBV4-3
CASSPQNTGELFF,TRBJ2-2,TRBV4-3
CASSLDGRELYEQYF,TRBJ2-7,TRBV5-6
CASSLVGRLVGNTGELFF,TRBJ2-2,TRBV7-8
CASSPPGGTFYEQYF,TRBJ2-7,TRBV7-9
CASSLGNEHLF,TRBJ2-1,TRBV7-9
CASSDRDREGTGELFF,TRBJ2-2,TRBV5-1
CASSQDWAGGNYGYTF,TRBJ1-2,TRBV4-3
CSVRGRGTEAFF,TRBJ1-1,TRBV29-1
CSVAGTTYEPYF,TRBJ2-7,TRBV29-1
CSSEGDYTDTQYF,TRBJ2-3,TRBV29-1
CASSYSSLAGVPPNTDTQYF,TRBJ2-3,TRBV6-2/TRBV6-3
CASSLDIPTRGLYEQYF,TRBJ2-7,TRBV11-2
CASSPRDSSYEQYF,TRBJ2-7,TRBV28
CASSYHDRAGEQFF,TRBJ2-1,TRBV6-5
CASSLGGSLNEQFF,TRBJ2-1,TRBV5-1
CASSQETGGLSGYTF,TRBJ1-2,TRBV4-1
CASSVEGHPNTEAFF,TRBJ1-1,TRBV9
CSVETGTNYEQYF,TRBJ2-7,TRBV29-1
CASSWGWNQPQHF,TRBJ1-5,TRBV19
CASSLLSGGAETQYF,TRBJ2-5,TRBV11-3
CASSEEQGYTEAFF,TRBJ1-1,TRBV2
CSARDLWGPGDEQFF,TRBJ2-1,TRBV20-1
CASSLQGAEAFF,TRBJ1-1,TRBV27
CASSYRASPGELFF,TRBJ2-2,TRBV6-5
CASSPTECARVFTDTQYF,TRBJ2-3,TRBV3-1
CASSQRLVNEQFF,TRBJ2-1,TRBV4-3
CASSALPGTSWETQYF,TRBJ2-5,TRBV2
CASSSSGLSNTGELFF,TRBJ2-2,TRBV5-1